This T cell receptor (beta chain) was identified in a study of shared clonotypes between healthy human individuals. In regard to this clone: Antigen specificity is unknown.

Original handling: Filtering differed because ImmunoSEQ produced junction-only sequences that carried no quality scores. Sequenced by immunoSEQ multiplex PCR; TCRdb stores in-frame clones only, minus some. V and J calls and clone size come straight from that table; D and trimming were deduced from the DNA. The sample holds about 2.4 million clones, 80% to 95% seen once. Every one of the donors was a Caucasian adult that lived in Nashville, Tennessee. General observations from the study: Some clonotypes were shared by all four sorted-subset donors, while others were not shared. The non-shared ones had lower generation probabilities than the shared ones. Clonotype sharing across a few donors was observed for around 4.5% of naive CD4 clonotypes.

Per germline, CDR1 MDHEN and CDR2 SYDVKM. This CDR3 region has 15 residues. With V trimmed by 3 bases and J by 5 bases, 6 bases remained unmatched. This chain joins TRBV28 and TRBJ1-1; 10 bases fit TRBD1. Sequencing input: naive CD4+ T cells from PBMCs. Described subset: CD45RA+ positively selected. This sequence was found in a man aged 18 to 29 in good health. Some clones in this sample may be carry-over from other donors' samples. CDR3 sequence (DNA): TGTGCCAGCAGTTTGTCGGGACAGGGGAGAACTGAAGCTTTCTTT. Its protein is CASSLSGQGRTEAFF.